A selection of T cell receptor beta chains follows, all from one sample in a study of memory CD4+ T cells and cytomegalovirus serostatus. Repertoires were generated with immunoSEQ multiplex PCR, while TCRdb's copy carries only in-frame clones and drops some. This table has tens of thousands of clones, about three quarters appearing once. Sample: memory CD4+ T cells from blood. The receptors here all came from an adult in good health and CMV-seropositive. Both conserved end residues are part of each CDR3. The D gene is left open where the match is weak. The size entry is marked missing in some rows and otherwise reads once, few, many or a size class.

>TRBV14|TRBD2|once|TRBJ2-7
CASSQDLAGVAEQYF
TGTGCCAGCAGCCAAGATTTAGCGGGAGTCGCCGAGCAGTACTTC
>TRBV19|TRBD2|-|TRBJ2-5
CASSVTSGRNQETQYF
TGTGCCAGTAGTGTTACTAGCGGGAGGAACCAAGAGACCCAGTACTTC
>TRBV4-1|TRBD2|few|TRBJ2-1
CASSHPGLAGGPTKNEQFF
TGCGCCAGCAGCCATCCGGGACTAGCGGGGGGGCCTACCAAGAATGAGCAGTTCTTC
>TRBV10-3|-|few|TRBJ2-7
CAISESKREQYF
TGTGCCATCAGTGAGTCGAAGCGCGAGCAGTACTTC
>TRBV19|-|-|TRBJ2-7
CARGATYEQYF
TGTGCCAGGGGGGCCACCTACGAGCAGTACTTC
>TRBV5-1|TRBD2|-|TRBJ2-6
CASSGAGGPSSGANVLTF
TGCGCCAGCAGCGGGGCGGGAGGGCCCAGCTCTGGGGCCAACGTCCTGACTTTC
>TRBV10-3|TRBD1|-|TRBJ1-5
CAISTGGAEQPQHF
TGTGCCATCAGCACAGGGGGCGCAGAACAGCCCCAGCATTTT
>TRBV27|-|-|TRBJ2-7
CASSFLQGNYEQYF
TGTGCCAGCAGTTTTTTACAGGGAAACTACGAGCAGTACTTC
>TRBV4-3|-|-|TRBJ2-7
CASSQDRRANHYEQYF
TGCGCCAGCAGCCAAGATCGCAGGGCAAACCACTACGAGCAGTACTTC
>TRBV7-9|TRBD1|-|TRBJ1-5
CASSSGQGRGQPQHF
TGTGCCAGCAGCTCGGGACAGGGAAGGGGACAGCCCCAGCATTTT
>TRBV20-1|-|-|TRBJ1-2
CSARIGLGYTF
TGCAGTGCTAGAATTGGGCTTGGCTACACCTTC
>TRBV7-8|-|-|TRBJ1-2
CASSLEPHTLYGYTF
TGTGCCAGCAGCTTAGAACCGCATACGCTATACGGCTACACCTTC
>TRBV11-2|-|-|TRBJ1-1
CASSLGVDRNTEAFF
TGTGCCAGCAGCTTAGGGGTCGACAGGAACACTGAAGCTTTCTTT
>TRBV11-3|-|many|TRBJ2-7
CASSLEGGGHYEQYF
TGTGCCAGCAGCTTAGAAGGAGGGGGACACTACGAGCAGTACTTC
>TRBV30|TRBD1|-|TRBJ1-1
CACSTGGKVNTEAFF
TGTGCCTGCAGCACAGGGGGTAAGGTAAACACTGAAGCTTTCTTT
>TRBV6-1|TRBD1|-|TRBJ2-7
CASEGDRAYEQYF
TGTGCCAGTGAGGGGGACAGGGCCTACGAGCAGTACTTC
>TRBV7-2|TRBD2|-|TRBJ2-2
CASRPTSGRGGELFF
TGTGCCAGCAGACCTACTAGCGGGAGAGGCGGGGAGCTGTTTTTT
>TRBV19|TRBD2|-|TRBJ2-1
CASSQTSGSYNEQFF
TGTGCCAGTAGCCAGACTAGCGGGTCCTACAATGAGCAGTTCTTC
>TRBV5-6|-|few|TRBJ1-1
CASSLKAGLRGATEAFF
TGTGCCAGCAGCTTGAAGGCTGGGTTGAGGGGGGCCACTGAAGCTTTCTTT
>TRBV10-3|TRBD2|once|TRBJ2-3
CAISKSGGTQYF
TGTGCCATCAGTAAGAGCGGGGGTACGCAGTATTTT
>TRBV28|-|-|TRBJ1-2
CASSLKDYGYTF
TGTGCCAGCAGTTTAAAGGACTATGGCTACACCTTC
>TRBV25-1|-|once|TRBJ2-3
CASSEKGSPADTQYF
TGTGCCAGCAGTGAAAAAGGTAGCCCAGCAGATACGCAGTATTTT
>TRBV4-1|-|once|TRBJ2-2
CASSQDRADTGELFF
TGCGCCAGCAGCCAAGACAGGGCCGACACCGGGGAGCTGTTTTTT
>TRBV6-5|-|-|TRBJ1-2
CASRDHQYYGYTF
TGTGCCAGCCGGGACCATCAGTACTATGGCTACACCTTC
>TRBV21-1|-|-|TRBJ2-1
CASSIWDRVIYNEQFF
TGTGCCAGCAGCATATGGGACAGGGTGATCTACAATGAGCAGTTCTTC
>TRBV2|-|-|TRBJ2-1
CASTAGGQANNEQFF
TGTGCCAGCACCGCAGGAGGTCAGGCCAACAATGAGCAGTTCTTC
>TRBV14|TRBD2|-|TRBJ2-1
CASSQGLAGGPYGEQFF
TGTGCCAGCAGCCAAGGACTAGCGGGAGGGCCGTATGGTGAGCAGTTCTTC
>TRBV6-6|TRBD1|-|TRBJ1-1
CASSLNRGGNTEAFF
TGTGCCAGCAGCTTGAACAGGGGTGGGAACACTGAAGCTTTCTTT
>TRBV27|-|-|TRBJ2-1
CAERGKSSYNEQFF
TGTGCAGAGAGGGGGAAAAGCTCCTACAATGAGCAGTTCTTC